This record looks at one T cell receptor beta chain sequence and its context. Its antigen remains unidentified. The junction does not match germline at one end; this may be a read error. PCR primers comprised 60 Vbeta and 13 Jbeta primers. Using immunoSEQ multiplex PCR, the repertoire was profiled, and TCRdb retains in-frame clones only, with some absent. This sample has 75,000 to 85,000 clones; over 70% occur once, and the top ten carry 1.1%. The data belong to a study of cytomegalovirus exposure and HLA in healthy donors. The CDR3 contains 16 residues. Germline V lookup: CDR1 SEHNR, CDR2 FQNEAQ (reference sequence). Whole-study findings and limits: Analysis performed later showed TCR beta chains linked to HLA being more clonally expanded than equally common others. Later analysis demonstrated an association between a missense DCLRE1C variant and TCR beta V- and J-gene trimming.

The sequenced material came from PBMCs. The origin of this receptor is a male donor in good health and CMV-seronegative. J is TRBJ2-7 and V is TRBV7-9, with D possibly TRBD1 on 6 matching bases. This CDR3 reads CSSSLDWQGSSYEQYF. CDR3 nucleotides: TGTTCCAGCAGCTTAGATTGGCAGGGGAGCTCCTACGAGCAGTACTTC.